The clone carrying this T cell receptor (beta chain) occurred many times. The data originate from a study of T-cell reconstitution after alpha-beta-depleted transplantation in children. Germline V CDR1 and CDR2: SQVTM, ANQGSEA. The CDR3 is 15 residues long. J gave up 2 bases and V 4 bases, and 10 bases lay outside the gene matches. During its preparation, the TCRbeta library received unique molecular identifiers. MiXCR, run by TCRdb on the PCR reads, gives a single entry per CDR3 protein. The repertoire has around 92,000 distinct CDR3 sequences, 10% to 15% of them found once; the top ten carry approximately 15%.

The sequenced sample was PBMCs from the stem cell graft donor, obtained from the stem cell graft. The receptor comes from a human donor who donated a stem cell graft to a child with inherited bone marrow failure. The rearrangement links TRBV29-1 to TRBJ1-1; TRBD1 agrees at 7 bases. DNA for the CDR3: TGCAGCGTTGGGACCGACGGGACAGCAAACACTGAAGCTTTCTTT. This gives the protein CSVGTDGTANTEAFF.